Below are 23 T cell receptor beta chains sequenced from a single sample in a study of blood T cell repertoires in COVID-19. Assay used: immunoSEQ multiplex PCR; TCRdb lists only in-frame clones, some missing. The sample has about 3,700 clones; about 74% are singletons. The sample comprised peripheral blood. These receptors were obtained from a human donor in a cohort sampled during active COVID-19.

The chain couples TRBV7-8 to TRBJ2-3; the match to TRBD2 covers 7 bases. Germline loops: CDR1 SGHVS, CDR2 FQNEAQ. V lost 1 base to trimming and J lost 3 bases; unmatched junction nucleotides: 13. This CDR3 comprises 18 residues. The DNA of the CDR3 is TGTGCCAGCAGCTTAGGTCGGGGCAGCGGGGATAGAACAGATACGCAGTATTTT. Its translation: CASSLGRGSGDRTDTQYF.

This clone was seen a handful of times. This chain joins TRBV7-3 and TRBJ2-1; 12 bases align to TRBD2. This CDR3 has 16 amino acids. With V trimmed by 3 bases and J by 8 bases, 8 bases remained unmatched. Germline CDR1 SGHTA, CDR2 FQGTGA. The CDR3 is CASSLSLAGGHDEQFF. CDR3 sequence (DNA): TGTGCCAGCAGCTTGTCCCTAGCGGGGGGGCACGATGAGCAGTTCTTC.

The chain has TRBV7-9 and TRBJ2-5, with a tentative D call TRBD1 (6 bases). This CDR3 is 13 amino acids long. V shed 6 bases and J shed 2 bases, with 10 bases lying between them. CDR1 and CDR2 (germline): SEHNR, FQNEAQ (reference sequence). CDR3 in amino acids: CASRDRRQETQYF. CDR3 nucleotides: TGTGCCAGCAGAGACAGGAGGCAAGAGACCCAGTACTTC.

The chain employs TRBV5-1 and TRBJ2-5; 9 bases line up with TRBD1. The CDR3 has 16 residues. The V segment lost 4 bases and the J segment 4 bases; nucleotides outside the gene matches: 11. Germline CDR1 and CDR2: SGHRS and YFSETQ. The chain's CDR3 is CASSGKTGGRLETQYF. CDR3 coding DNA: TGCGCCAGCAGCGGGAAGACAGGGGGGCGGTTAGAGACCCAGTACTTC.

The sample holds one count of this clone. The CDR3 DNA reads TGTGCTAGTCGAAATAGCGGGAGGGGGGATACGCAGTATTTT. It translates to CASRNSGRGDTQYF. The chain links TRBV12-5 to TRBJ2-3, with 11 bases aligning to TRBD2. CDR3 length: 14 residues. The J segment lost 6 bases and the V segment lost 8 bases, leaving 7 bases of the junction unmatched. Per germline, CDR1 LGHNT and CDR2 FRNRAP.

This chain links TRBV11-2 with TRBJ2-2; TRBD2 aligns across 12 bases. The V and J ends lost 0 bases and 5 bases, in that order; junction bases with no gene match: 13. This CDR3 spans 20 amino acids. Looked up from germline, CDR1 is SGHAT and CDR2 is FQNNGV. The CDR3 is CASSLDLRSTSGRVTGELFF. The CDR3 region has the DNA TGTGCCAGCAGCTTAGATCTAAGGTCGACTAGCGGGAGAGTAACCGGGGAGCTGTTTTTT.

CDR3 in DNA: TGTGCCAGCAGCTTTGAATCCCAGTTATCTGAGCAGTTCTTC. This gives the protein CASSFESQLSEQFF. The chain links TRBV7-2 to TRBJ2-1; the D is unclear. The CDR3 sequence is 14 residues long. Trimming took off 3 bases at V and 9 bases at J, with 15 bases between the two ends. CDR1 is SGHTA, CDR2 FQGNSA, per germline. The whole variable domain, filled in from reference TRBV7-2 and TRBJ2-1, reads GAGVSQSPSNKVTEKGKDVELRCDPISGHTALYWYRQSLGQGLEFLIYFQGNSAPDKSGLPSDRFSAERTGGSVSTLTIQRTQQEDSAVYLCASSFESQLSEQFFGPGTRLTVL.

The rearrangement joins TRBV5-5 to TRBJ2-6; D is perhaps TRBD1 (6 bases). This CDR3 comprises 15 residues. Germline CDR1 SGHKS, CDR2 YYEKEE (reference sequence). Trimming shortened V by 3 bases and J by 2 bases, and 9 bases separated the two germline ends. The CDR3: CASSSPGAGANVLTF. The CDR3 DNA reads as TGTGCCAGCAGCTCTCCAGGGGCTGGGGCCAACGTCCTGACTTTC.

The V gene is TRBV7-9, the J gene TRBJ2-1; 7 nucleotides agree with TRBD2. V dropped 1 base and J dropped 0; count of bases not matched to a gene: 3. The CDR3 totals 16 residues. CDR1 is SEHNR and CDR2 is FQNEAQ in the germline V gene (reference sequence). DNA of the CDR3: TGTGCCAGCAGCTTAGTTAGCGGGCCCTCCTACAATGAGCAGTTCTTC. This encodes CASSLVSGPSYNEQFF.

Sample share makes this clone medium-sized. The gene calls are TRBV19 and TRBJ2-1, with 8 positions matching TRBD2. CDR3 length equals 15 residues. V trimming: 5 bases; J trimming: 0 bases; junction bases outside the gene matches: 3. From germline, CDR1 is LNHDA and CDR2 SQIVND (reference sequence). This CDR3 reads CASSPSGSSYNEQFF. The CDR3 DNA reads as TGTGCCAGTAGTCCGAGCGGGAGCTCCTACAATGAGCAGTTCTTC.

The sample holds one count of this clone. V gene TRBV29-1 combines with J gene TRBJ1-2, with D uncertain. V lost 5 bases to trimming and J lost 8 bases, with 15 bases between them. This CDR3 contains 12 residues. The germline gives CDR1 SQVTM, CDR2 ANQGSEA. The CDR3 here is CSVKETEGGYTF. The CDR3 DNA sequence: TGCAGCGTTAAGGAGACGGAGGGAGGCTACACCTTC.

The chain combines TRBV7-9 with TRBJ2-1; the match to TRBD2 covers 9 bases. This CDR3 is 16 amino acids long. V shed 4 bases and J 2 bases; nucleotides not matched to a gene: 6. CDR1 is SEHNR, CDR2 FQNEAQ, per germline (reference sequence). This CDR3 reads CASSSTSGGPYNEQFF. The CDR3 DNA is TGTGCCAGCAGCTCGACTAGCGGAGGGCCCTACAATGAGCAGTTCTTC.

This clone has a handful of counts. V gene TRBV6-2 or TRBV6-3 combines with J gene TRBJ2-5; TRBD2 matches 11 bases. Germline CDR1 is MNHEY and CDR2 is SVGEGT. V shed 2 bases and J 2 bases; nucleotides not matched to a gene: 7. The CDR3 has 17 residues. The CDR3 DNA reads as TGTGCCAGCAGTTACGATGTTACTAGCGGGAGACAAGAGACCCAGTACTTC. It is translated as CASSYDVTSGRQETQYF.

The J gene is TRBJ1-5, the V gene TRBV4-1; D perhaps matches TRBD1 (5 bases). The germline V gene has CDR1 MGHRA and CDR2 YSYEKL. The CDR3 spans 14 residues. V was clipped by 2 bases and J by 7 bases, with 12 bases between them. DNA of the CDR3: TGCGCCAGCAGCCAATCAGGGCACGGGCAGCCCCAGCATTTT. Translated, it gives CASSQSGHGQPQHF.

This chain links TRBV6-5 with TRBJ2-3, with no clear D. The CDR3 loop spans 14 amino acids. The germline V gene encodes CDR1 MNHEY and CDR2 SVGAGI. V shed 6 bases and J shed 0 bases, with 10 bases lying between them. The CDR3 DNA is TGTGCCAGCAGGAAACATTCTAGCACAGATACGCAGTATTTT. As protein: CASRKHSSTDTQYF.

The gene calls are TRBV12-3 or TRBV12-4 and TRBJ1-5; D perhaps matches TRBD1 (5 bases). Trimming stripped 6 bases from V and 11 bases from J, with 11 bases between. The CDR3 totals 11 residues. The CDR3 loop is CASSVTGAQHF. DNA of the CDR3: TGTGCCAGCAGCGTAACAGGAGCCCAGCATTTT.

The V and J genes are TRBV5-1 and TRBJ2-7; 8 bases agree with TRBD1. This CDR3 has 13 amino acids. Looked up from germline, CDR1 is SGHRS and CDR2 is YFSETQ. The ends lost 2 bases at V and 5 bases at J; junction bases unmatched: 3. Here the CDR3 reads CASSFGQGHEQYV. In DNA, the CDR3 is TGCGCCAGCAGCTTTGGACAGGGCCACGAGCAGTACGTC.

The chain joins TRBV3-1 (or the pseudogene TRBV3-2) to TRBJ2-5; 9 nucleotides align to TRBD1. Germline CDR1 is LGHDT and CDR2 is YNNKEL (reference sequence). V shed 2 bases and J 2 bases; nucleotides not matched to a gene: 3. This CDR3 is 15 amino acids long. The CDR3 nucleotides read TGTGCCAGCAGCCAACAGACAGGGGGGCAAGAGACCCAGTACTTC. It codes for CASSQQTGGQETQYF.

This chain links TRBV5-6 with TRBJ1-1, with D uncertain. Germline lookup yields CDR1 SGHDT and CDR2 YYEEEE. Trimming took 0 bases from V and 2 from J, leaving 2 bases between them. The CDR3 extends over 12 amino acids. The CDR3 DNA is TGTGCCAGCAGCTTGGTAAACACTGAAGCTTTCTTT. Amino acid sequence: CASSLVNTEAFF.

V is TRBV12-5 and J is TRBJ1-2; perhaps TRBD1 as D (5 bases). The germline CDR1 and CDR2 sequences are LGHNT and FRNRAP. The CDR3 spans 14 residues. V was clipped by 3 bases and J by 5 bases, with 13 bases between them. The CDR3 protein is CASGLGGTRYGYTF. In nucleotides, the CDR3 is TGTGCTAGTGGTTTAGGAGGGACCCGATATGGCTACACCTTC.

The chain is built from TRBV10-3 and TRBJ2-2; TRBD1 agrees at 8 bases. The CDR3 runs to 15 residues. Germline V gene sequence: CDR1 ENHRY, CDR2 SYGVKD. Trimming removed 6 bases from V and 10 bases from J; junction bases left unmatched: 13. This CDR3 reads CAIRKSATGDEELFF. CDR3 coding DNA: TGTGCCATCAGGAAGAGTGCGACAGGGGATGAGGAGCTGTTTTTT.

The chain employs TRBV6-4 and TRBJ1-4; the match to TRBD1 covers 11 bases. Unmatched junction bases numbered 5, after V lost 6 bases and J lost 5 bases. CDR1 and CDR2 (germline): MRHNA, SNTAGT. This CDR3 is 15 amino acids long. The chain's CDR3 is CASSAGTGGNEKLFF. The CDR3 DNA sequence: TGTGCCAGCAGCGCTGGGACAGGGGGAAATGAAAAACTGTTTTTT.

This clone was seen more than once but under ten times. CDR3 sequence: CASSGSTGVGNTIYF. In DNA form, the CDR3 reads TGTGCCAGCAGCGGATCTACAGGGGTTGGAAACACCATATATTTT. V usage is TRBV7-9 and J usage is TRBJ1-3; the match to TRBD1 covers 7 bases. The CDR3 length is 15 residues. CDR1 is SEHNR, CDR2 FQNEAQ, per germline (reference sequence). The ends lost 5 bases at V and 3 bases at J; junction bases unmatched: 7.